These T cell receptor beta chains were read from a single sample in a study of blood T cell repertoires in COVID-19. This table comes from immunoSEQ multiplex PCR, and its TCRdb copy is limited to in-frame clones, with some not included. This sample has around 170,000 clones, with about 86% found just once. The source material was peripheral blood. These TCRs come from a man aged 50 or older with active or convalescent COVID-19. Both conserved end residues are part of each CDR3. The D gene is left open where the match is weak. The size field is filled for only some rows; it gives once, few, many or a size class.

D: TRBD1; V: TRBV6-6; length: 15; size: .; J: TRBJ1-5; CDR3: CASSYEGQGGQPQHF; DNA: TGTGCCAGCAGTTACGAGGGACAGGGTGGTCAGCCCCAGCATTTT
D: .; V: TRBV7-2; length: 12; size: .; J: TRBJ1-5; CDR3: CASSLAGGPQHF; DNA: TGTGCCAGCAGCTTAGCGGGGGGGCCCCAGCATTTT
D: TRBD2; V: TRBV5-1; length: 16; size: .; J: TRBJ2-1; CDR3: CASSLTPGLAGNEQFF; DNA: TGCGCCAGCAGCTTGACCCCCGGACTAGCGGGCAATGAGCAGTTCTTC
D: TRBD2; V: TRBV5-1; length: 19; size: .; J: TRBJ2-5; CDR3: CASSLALRSSGGRQETQYF; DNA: TGCGCCAGCAGCTTGGCCCTGCGGTCTAGCGGGGGGAGACAAGAGACCCAGTACTTC
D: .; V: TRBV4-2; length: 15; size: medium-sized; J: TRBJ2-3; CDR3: CASSQDTEGGDTQYF; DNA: TGTGCCAGCAGCCAAGATACCGAGGGCGGGGATACGCAGTATTTT
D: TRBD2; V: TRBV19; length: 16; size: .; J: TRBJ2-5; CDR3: CASSMGTSVVGETQYF; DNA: TGTGCCAGTAGTATGGGGACTAGCGTTGTCGGGGAGACCCAGTACTTC
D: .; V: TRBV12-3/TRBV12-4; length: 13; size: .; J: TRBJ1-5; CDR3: CASQFQGYQPQHF; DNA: TGTGCCAGCCAATTCCAGGGATATCAGCCCCAGCATTTT
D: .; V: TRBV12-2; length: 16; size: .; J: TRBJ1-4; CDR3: CASLPTRGRSNEKLFF; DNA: TGTGCAAGTCTCCCCACGCGGGGGCGGTCTAATGAAAAACTGTTTTTT
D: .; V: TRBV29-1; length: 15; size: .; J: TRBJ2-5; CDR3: CSVSTGAGGGETQYF; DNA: TGCAGCGTCTCCACAGGGGCGGGGGGTGGAGAGACCCAGTACTTC
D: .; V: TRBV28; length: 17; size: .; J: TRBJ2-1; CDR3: CASSLWVVRLVNNEQFF; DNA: TGTGCCAGCAGTTTATGGGTTGTTCGACTAGTAAACAATGAGCAGTTCTTC
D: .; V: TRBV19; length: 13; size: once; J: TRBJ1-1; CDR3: CASSIRGAAEAFF; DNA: TGTGCCAGTAGTATCCGGGGGGCGGCCGAAGCTTTCTTT
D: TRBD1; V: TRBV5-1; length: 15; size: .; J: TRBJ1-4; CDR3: CASSLEGQSNEKLFF; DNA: TGCGCCAGCAGCTTGGAGGGACAGTCAAATGAAAAACTGTTTTTT
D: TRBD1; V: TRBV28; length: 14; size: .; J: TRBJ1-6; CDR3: CASSPGTANSPLHF; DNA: TGTGCCAGCAGTCCAGGGACAGCTAATTCACCCCTCCACTTT
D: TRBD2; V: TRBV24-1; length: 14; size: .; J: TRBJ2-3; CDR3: CATSPGGRTDTQYF; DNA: TGTGCCACCTCCCCGGGGGGGAGGACAGATACGCAGTATTTT
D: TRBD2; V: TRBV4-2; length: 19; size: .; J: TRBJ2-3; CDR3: CASSQDLAGVWTLPDTQYF; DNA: TGTGCCAGCAGCCAAGATCTTGCGGGGGTCTGGACCCTGCCGGATACGCAGTATTTT
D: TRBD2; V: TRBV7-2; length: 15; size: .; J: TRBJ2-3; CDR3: CASSLTSGKADTQYF; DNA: TGTGCCAGCAGCTTGACTAGCGGGAAGGCAGATACGCAGTATTTT
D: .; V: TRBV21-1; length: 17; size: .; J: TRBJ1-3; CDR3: CASSKALGVLGGNTIYF; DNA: TGTGCCAGCAGCAAAGCGCTCGGGGTCTTAGGTGGAAACACCATATATTTT
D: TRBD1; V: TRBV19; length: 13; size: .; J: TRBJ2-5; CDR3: CASRGQGVETQYF; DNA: TGTGCCAGTAGAGGACAGGGGGTAGAGACCCAGTACTTC
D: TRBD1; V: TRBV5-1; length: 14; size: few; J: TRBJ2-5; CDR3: CASSLQGAEETQYF; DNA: TGCGCCAGCAGCTTACAGGGGGCGGAAGAGACCCAGTACTTC
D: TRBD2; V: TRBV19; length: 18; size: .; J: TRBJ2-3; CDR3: CASSIPFLAGERTDTQYF; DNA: TGTGCCAGTAGTATCCCCTTCCTAGCGGGGGAACGCACAGATACGCAGTATTTT
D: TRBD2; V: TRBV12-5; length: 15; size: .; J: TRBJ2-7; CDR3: CASGGRLAGVSEQYF; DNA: TGTGCTAGTGGGGGCAGATTAGCGGGAGTCTCCGAGCAGTACTTC
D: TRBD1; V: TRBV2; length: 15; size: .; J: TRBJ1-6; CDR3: CASSEGTGGNSPLHF; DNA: TGTGCCAGCAGTGAAGGGACAGGAGGCAATTCACCCCTCCACTTT
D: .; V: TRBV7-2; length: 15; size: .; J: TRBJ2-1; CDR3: CASSLGPSSYNEQFF; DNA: TGTGCCAGCAGCTTAGGCCCTAGCTCCTACAATGAGCAGTTCTTC
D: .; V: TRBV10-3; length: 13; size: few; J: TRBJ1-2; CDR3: CAISENQGFGYTF; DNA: TGTGCCATCAGTGAGAATCAGGGATTTGGCTACACCTTC
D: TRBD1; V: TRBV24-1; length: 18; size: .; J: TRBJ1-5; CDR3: CATSGAGTGEFSNQPQHF; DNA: TGTGCCACCAGTGGGGCGGGGACAGGGGAATTTAGCAATCAGCCCCAGCATTTT
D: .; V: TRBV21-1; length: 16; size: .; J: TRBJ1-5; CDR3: CASSKVPGGRRQPQHF; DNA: TGTGCCAGCAGCAAAGTCCCAGGGGGCAGACGTCAGCCCCAGCATTTT
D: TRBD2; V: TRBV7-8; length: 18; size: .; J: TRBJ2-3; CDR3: CASSSQPTRAGSTDTQYF; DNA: TGTGCCAGCAGCTCCCAGCCCACTCGAGCGGGGAGCACAGATACGCAGTATTTT
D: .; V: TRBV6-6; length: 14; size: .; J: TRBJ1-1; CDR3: CASSYQGLNTEAFF; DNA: TGTGCCAGCAGTTACCAGGGTCTGAACACTGAAGCTTTCTTT
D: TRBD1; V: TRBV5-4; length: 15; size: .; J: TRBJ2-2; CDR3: CASSLARGMDGELFF; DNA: TGTGCCAGCAGCTTGGCCAGGGGGATGGACGGGGAGCTGTTTTTT
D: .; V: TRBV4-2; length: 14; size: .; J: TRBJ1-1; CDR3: CASSFGGLNTEAFF; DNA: TGTGCCAGCAGCTTCGGGGGGCTGAACACTGAAGCTTTCTTT
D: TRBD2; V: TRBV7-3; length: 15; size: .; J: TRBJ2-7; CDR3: CASSYEGLTSYEQYF; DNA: TGTGCCAGCAGCTACGAGGGACTAACATCCTACGAGCAGTACTTC
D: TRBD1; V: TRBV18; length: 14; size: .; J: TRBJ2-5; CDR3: CASSPGTGGETQYF; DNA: TGTGCCAGCTCACCCGGGACAGGGGGAGAGACCCAGTACTTC
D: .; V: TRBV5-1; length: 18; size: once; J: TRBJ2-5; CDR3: CASSLVGQRGGRGETQYF; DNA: TGCGCCAGCAGCTTGGTAGGACAGAGGGGGGGGCGCGGAGAGACCCAGTACTTC
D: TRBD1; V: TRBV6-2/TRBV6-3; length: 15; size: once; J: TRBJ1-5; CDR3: CASSTSDRAGQPQHF; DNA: TGTGCCAGCAGCACCAGCGACAGGGCAGGTCAGCCCCAGCATTTT
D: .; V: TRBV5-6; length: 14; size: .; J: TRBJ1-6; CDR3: CASSFGGINSPLHF; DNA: TGTGCCAGCAGCTTTGGAGGGATCAATTCACCCCTCCACTTT
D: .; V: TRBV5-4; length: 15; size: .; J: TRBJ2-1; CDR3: CASSLEPGSYNEQFF; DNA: TGTGCCAGCAGCTTGGAGCCAGGGTCCTACAATGAGCAGTTCTTC
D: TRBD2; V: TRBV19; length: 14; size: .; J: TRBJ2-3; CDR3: CASSWRGSTDTQYF; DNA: TGTGCCAGTAGTTGGCGGGGGAGCACAGATACGCAGTATTTT
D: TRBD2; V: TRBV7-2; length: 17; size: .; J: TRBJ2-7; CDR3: CASSLGPSGSLNYEQYF; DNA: TGTGCCAGCAGCTTAGGTCCTAGCGGGAGTCTTAATTACGAGCAGTACTTC
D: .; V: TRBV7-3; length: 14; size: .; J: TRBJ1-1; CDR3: CASSSSPGNTEAFF; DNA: TGTGCCAGCAGCTCAAGCCCCGGTAACACTGAAGCTTTCTTT
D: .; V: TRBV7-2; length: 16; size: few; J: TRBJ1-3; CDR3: CASSLGPGTSGNTIYF; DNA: TGTGCCAGCAGCTTGGGCCCTGGCACCTCTGGAAACACCATATATTTT
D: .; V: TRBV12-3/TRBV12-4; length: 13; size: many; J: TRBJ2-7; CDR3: CASSRVAGYEQYF; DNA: TGTGCCAGCAGTAGGGTTGCGGGATACGAGCAGTACTTC
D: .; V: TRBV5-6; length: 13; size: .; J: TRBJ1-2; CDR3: CASSPTVAYGYTF; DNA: TGTGCCAGCAGCCCCACAGTGGCCTATGGCTACACCTTC
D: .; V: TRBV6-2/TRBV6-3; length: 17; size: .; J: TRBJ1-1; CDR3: CASSPVQLRGMNTEAFF; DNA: TGTGCCAGCAGTCCGGTTCAACTTAGGGGGATGAACACTGAAGCTTTCTTT
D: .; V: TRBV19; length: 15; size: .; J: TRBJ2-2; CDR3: CASSNTGANTGELFF; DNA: TGTGCCAGTAGTAATACAGGCGCGAACACCGGGGAGCTGTTTTTT
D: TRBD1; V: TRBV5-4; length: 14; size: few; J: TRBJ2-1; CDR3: CASSWKTGDNEQFF; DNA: TGTGCCAGCAGCTGGAAGACAGGGGACAATGAGCAGTTCTTC
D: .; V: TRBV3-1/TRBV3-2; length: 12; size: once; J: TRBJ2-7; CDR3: CASSQFGAEQYF; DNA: TGTGCCAGCAGCCAATTTGGAGCCGAGCAGTACTTC
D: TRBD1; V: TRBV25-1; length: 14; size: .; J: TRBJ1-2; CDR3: CASIDSTGGAGYTF; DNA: TGTGCCAGCATAGACTCGACAGGGGGCGCTGGCTACACCTTC
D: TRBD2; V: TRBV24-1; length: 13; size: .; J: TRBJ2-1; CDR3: CAAGTSPNNEQFF; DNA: TGTGCCGCCGGGACTAGCCCCAACAATGAGCAGTTCTTC
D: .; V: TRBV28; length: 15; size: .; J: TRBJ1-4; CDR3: CASSLLTGRIEKLFF; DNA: TGTGCCAGCAGTTTATTAACGGGGAGGATTGAAAAACTGTTTTTT
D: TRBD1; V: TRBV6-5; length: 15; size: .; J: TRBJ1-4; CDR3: CASSTTGATNEKLFF; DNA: TGTGCCAGCAGTACCACAGGGGCAACTAATGAAAAACTGTTTTTT
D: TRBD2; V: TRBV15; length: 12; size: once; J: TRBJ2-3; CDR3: CATSSGGDTQYF; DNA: TGTGCCACCAGCAGCGGGGGGGATACGCAGTATTTT
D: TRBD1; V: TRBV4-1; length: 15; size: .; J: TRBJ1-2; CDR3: CASSIRDRANYGYTF; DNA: TGCGCCAGCAGTATCCGGGACAGAGCTAACTATGGCTACACCTTC
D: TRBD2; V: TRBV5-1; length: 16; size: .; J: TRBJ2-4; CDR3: CASSSGLDLAKNIQYF; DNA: TGCGCCAGCAGCTCAGGACTAGACTTAGCCAAAAACATTCAGTACTTC
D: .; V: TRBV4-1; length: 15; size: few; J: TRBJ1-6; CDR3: CASSQTGLRDSPLHF; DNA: TGCGCCAGCAGCCAAACAGGGTTGAGGGACTCACCCCTCCACTTT
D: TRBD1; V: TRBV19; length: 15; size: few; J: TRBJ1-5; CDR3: CASSIVRTGVQPQHF; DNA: TGTGCCAGTAGTATAGTTCGGACAGGGGTGCAGCCCCAGCATTTT
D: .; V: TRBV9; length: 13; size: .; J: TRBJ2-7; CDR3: CASSLRQNFEQYF; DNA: TGTGCCAGCAGCCTACGACAGAACTTCGAGCAGTACTTC
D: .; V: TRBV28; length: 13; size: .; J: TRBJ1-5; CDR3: CASIGTSGQPQHF; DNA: TGTGCCAGCATAGGTACATCCGGGCAGCCCCAGCATTTT
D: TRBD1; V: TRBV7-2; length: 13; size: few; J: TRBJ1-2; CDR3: CASSLGTGYGYTF; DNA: TGTGCCAGCAGCTTAGGGACAGGCTATGGCTACACCTTC
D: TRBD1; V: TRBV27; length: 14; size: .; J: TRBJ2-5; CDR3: CASSRTGIQETQYF; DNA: TGTGCCAGCAGCCGGACAGGGATTCAAGAGACCCAGTACTTC